This TCR beta chain originates from a study of shared clonotypes between healthy human individuals. Study background: Donors, aged 18 to 49, were a couple of women and a few men. Overall study findings and caveats: Around 5.4% of naive CD4 clonotypes were common to several donors.

Donors comprised healthy HIV-negative adults lacking recent acute infections or vaccinations. The repertoire was sequenced with immunoSEQ multiplex PCR; TCRdb's copy has only in-frame clones and lacks some. In the table there are about 1 million clones, around 76% of which are singletons. The CDR3 is made up of 11 amino acids. Germline V gene data show CDR1 as SGHVS and CDR2 as FNYEAQ. Between the trimmed V and J ends, which lost 3 bases and 8 bases, there was a span of 5 bases. As regards this clone: Its antigen is as yet unknown.

The sequenced sample consisted of memory CD4+ T cells sorted from blood. This sample's subset: CD45RA-negative fraction. V is TRBV7-6 and J is TRBJ2-1; D not resolved. This TCR derives from a man aged 18 to 29 in good health. The CDR3 nucleotides read TGTGCCAGCAGCTTCCTAGATGAGCAGTTCTTC. It translates to CASSFLDEQFF.